This TCR beta chain was found in a study of cytomegalovirus exposure and HLA in healthy donors. Study observations and caveats: Later analysis identified a missense DCLRE1C variant that was linked to TCR beta V- and J-gene trimming. Within an earlier analysis, most TCR beta V segments proved productive either about 90% or about 30% of the time.

Germline V CDR1 and CDR2: SGHRS, YFSETQ. J was trimmed by 0 bases and V by 0 bases; bases with no gene match: 0. The length of the CDR3 is 15 residues. Nominally healthy donors provided the samples, though records likely missed some immune exposures. This clone came up a few times. Its antigen is unidentified. The PCR used 60 Vbeta and 13 Jbeta primers. The protocol was immunoSEQ multiplex PCR, while the TCRdb copy is restricted to in-frame clones and leaves out a portion. Of roughly 120,000 clones detected, about 75% appear once; the ten largest clones hold approximately 30%. The TCR sequence derives from a man aged 55 to 70 in good health and CMV-seropositive. What was sequenced was PBMCs. This chain joins TRBV5-1 and TRBJ2-1; 7 bases fit TRBD1. The CDR3 DNA follows: TGCGCCAGCAGCTTGGACAGGGGCTCCTACAATGAGCAGTTCTTC. It specifies CASSLDRGSYNEQFF.